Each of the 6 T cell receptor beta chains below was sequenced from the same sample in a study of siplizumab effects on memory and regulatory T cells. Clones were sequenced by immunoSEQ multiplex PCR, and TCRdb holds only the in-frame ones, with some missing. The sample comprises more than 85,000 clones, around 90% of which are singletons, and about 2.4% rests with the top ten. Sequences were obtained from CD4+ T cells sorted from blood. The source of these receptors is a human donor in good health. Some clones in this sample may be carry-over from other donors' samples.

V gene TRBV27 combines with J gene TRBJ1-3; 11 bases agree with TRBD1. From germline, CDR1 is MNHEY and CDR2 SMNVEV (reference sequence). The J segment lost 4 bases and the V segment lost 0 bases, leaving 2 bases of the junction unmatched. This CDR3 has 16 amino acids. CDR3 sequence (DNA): TGTGCCAGCAGTTTATCTGGGACAGGGGGAGGAAACACCATATATTTT. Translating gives CASSLSGTGGGNTIYF.

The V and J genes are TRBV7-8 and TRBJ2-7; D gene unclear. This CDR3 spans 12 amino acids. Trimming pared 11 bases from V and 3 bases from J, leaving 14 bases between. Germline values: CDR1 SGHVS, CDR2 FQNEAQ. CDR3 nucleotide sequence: TGTGCCTCCGGCAGAGATATCTACGAGCAGTACTTC. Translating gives CASGRDIYEQYF.

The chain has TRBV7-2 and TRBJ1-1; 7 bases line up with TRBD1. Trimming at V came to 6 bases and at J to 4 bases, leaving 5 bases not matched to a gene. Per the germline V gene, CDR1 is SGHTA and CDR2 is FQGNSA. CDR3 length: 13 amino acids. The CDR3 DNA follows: TGTGCCAGCAGAACTCCAGGGGGCACTGAAGCTTTCTTT. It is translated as CASRTPGGTEAFF.

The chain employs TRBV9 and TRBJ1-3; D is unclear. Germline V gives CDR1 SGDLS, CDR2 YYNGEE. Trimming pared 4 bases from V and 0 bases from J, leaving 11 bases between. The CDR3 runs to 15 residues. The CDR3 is CASSLTPSSGNTIYF. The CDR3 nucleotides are TGTGCCAGCAGCCTGACTCCTAGCTCTGGAAACACCATATATTTT.

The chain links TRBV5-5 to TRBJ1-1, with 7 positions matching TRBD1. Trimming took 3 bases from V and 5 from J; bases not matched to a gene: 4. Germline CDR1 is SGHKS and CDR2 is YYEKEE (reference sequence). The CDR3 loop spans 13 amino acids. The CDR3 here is CASSSTGQTEAFF. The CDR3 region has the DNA TGTGCCAGCAGCTCGACAGGGCAAACTGAAGCTTTCTTT.

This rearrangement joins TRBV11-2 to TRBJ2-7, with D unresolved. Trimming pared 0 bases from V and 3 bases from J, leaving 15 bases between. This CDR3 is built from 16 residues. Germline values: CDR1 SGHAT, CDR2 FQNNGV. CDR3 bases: TGTGCCAGCAGCTTAGAACGCAGCGATTCCTTCTACGAGCAGTACTTC. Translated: CASSLERSDSFYEQYF.